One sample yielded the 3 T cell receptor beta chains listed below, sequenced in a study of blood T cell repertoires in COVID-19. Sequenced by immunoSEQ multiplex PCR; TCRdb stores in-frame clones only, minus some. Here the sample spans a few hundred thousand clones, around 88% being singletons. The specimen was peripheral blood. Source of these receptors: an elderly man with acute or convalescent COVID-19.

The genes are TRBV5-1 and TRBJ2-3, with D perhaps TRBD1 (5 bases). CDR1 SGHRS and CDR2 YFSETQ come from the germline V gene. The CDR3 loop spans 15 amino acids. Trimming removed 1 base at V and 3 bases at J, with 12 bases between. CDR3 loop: CASSLLRGVTDTQYF. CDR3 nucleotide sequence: TGCGCCAGCAGCTTGCTAAGGGGTGTAACAGATACGCAGTATTTT.

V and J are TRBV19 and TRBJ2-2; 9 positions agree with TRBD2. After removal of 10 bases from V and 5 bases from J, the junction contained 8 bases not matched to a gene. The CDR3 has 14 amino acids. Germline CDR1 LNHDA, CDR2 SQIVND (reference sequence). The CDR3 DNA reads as TGTGCCACCCGAGCGGGAGGCGGGACCGGGGAGCTGTTTTTT. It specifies CATRAGGGTGELFF.

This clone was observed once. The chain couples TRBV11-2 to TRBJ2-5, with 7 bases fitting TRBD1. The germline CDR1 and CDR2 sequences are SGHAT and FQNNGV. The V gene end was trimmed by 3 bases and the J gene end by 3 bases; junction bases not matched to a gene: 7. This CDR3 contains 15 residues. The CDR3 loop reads CASSFNSGTEETQYF. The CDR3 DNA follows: TGTGCCAGCAGCTTTAATTCCGGGACAGAAGAGACCCAGTACTTC.